This paragraph reports one TCR beta chain. The antigen is unknown. TCRdb used MiXCR to reprocess the RT-PCR reads, holding one entry per CDR3 protein. The table lists roughly 290,000 distinct CDR3 sequences, 20% to 25% of them singletons, with 10% in the top ten. The data were taken from a study of response to subunit inactivated influenza vaccine. Notes on the study in general: Authors proposed each seasonal influenza vaccination draws in few new T cells.

The trim removed 7 bases at V and 6 bases at J, leaving 9 bases unmatched. The CDR3 has 14 amino acids. Per germline, CDR1 MNHEY and CDR2 SVGEGT. The receptor was isolated from a man between 50 and 75 years old who received an inactivated influenza vaccine. The sequencing used PBMCs from blood, collected about 20 months after vaccination. The rearrangement uses TRBV6-2 or TRBV6-3 and TRBJ2-1; 7 bases are a match to TRBD2. In DNA, the CDR3 is TGTGCCAGCACCTGGAGCGGGAAAGGCAATGAGCAGTTCTTC. Its translation: CASTWSGKGNEQFF.